Listed below are T cell receptor beta chains from one sample, sequenced in a study of OX40 agonist ivuxolimab in advanced cancers. Profiled with immunoSEQ multiplex PCR; TCRdb holds only in-frame clones, not every one. The table lists 65,000 to 90,000 clones, roughly 90% of them singletons. The sequenced sample was CD4+ or CD8+ T cells sorted from blood, obtained in a trial of the OX40 agonist ivuxolimab. The receptors shown here come from an adult with an advanced solid tumor such as melanoma, head and neck, liver or kidney cancer. Each CDR3 is given with its conserved first and last residue. Each record gives: clone size, D gene, V gene, J gene, CDR3 protein, CDR3 DNA. D genes are given only for firm matches. Size is stated for part of the rows, as once, few or many counts, or as a class when the clone is expanded.

clone size: NA; D gene: TRBD1; V gene: TRBV30; J gene: TRBJ1-4; CDR3 protein: CASGDRDFGWTNEKLFF; CDR3 DNA: TGTGCCTCAGGGGACAGGGATTTTGGTTGGACTAATGAAAAACTGTTTTTT
clone size: NA; D gene: NA; V gene: TRBV7-9; J gene: TRBJ2-3; CDR3 protein: CASSPAGGADMQYF; CDR3 DNA: TGTGCCAGCAGCCCGGCGGGCGGGGCAGATATGCAGTATTTT
clone size: NA; D gene: NA; V gene: TRBV5-6; J gene: TRBJ1-2; CDR3 protein: CASSIPGDSRGYTF; CDR3 DNA: TGTGCCAGCAGCATTCCAGGGGATAGTCGGGGCTACACCTTC
clone size: NA; D gene: NA; V gene: TRBV14; J gene: TRBJ1-1; CDR3 protein: CASSQGRIGTEAFF; CDR3 DNA: TGTGCCAGCAGCCAAGGTCGCATTGGGACTGAAGCTTTCTTT
clone size: NA; D gene: TRBD1; V gene: TRBV11-2; J gene: TRBJ2-3; CDR3 protein: CASSYDPDRGVVTDTQYF; CDR3 DNA: TGTGCCAGCAGCTACGACCCGGACAGGGGAGTTGTCACAGATACGCAGTATTTT
clone size: NA; D gene: NA; V gene: TRBV4-1; J gene: TRBJ1-6; CDR3 protein: CASSAVSSYNSPLHF; CDR3 DNA: TGCGCCAGCAGCGCCGTAAGCTCCTATAATTCACCCCTCCACTTT
clone size: once; D gene: NA; V gene: TRBV5-4; J gene: TRBJ2-2; CDR3 protein: CASSFSVNTGELFF; CDR3 DNA: TGTGCCAGCAGCTTCTCGGTTAACACCGGGGAGCTGTTTTTT
clone size: NA; D gene: NA; V gene: TRBV6-1; J gene: TRBJ2-3; CDR3 protein: CASRRLQPSTDTQYF; CDR3 DNA: TGTGCCAGCAGACGACTACAGCCTAGCACAGATACGCAGTATTTT
clone size: NA; D gene: NA; V gene: TRBV6-1; J gene: TRBJ2-5; CDR3 protein: CASSDPPQETQYF; CDR3 DNA: TGTGCCAGCAGTGATCCCCCCCAAGAGACCCAGTACTTC
clone size: NA; D gene: NA; V gene: TRBV7-9; J gene: TRBJ2-5; CDR3 protein: CASSTPLETQYF; CDR3 DNA: TGTGCCAGCAGCACTCCCCTAGAGACCCAGTACTTC
clone size: once; D gene: TRBD1; V gene: TRBV7-6; J gene: TRBJ2-1; CDR3 protein: CASSTPGQDNNEQFF; CDR3 DNA: TGTGCCAGCAGCACACCGGGACAGGACAACAATGAGCAGTTCTTC
clone size: NA; D gene: NA; V gene: TRBV6-5; J gene: TRBJ2-7; CDR3 protein: CASRGWLGGVYEQYF; CDR3 DNA: TGTGCCAGCAGGGGGTGGCTAGGTGGCGTCTACGAGCAGTACTTC
clone size: NA; D gene: TRBD2; V gene: TRBV7-9; J gene: TRBJ2-7; CDR3 protein: CASSFFARGGYEQYF; CDR3 DNA: TGTGCCAGCAGCTTCTTTGCGCGGGGGGGCTACGAGCAGTACTTC
clone size: NA; D gene: NA; V gene: TRBV6-1; J gene: TRBJ2-7; CDR3 protein: CASSVVGSYEQYF; CDR3 DNA: TGTGCCAGCAGTGTGGTCGGCTCCTACGAGCAGTACTTC
clone size: NA; D gene: NA; V gene: TRBV19; J gene: TRBJ2-1; CDR3 protein: CASRVFGGASYNEQFF; CDR3 DNA: TGTGCCAGTAGGGTATTTGGGGGGGCCTCCTACAATGAGCAGTTCTTC
clone size: NA; D gene: NA; V gene: TRBV11-2; J gene: TRBJ1-4; CDR3 protein: CASSPRSDGTNEKLFF; CDR3 DNA: TGTGCCAGCAGCCCCCGGTCGGATGGAACTAATGAAAAACTGTTTTTT
clone size: NA; D gene: NA; V gene: TRBV19; J gene: TRBJ2-3; CDR3 protein: CASSWVGTDTQYF; CDR3 DNA: TGTGCCAGTAGTTGGGTGGGCACAGATACGCAGTATTTT
clone size: NA; D gene: NA; V gene: TRBV27; J gene: TRBJ2-7; CDR3 protein: CASSYNGGSSSYEQYF; CDR3 DNA: TGTGCCAGCAGTTATAATGGGGGCTCTAGCTCCTACGAGCAGTACTTC
clone size: NA; D gene: TRBD1; V gene: TRBV15; J gene: TRBJ1-5; CDR3 protein: CATSTDRGQNQPQHF; CDR3 DNA: TGTGCCACCAGCACCGACAGGGGGCAAAATCAGCCCCAGCATTTT
clone size: NA; D gene: NA; V gene: TRBV7-9; J gene: TRBJ2-7; CDR3 protein: CASSALGPSYEQYF; CDR3 DNA: TGTGCCAGCAGCGCACTTGGACCCTCATACGAGCAGTACTTC
clone size: NA; D gene: NA; V gene: TRBV27; J gene: TRBJ2-5; CDR3 protein: CASSFGTFSETQYF; CDR3 DNA: TGTGCCAGCAGTTTTGGGACGTTCAGTGAGACCCAGTACTTC
clone size: NA; D gene: TRBD2; V gene: TRBV4-3; J gene: TRBJ2-5; CDR3 protein: CASSKGRLALSGETQYF; CDR3 DNA: TGCGCCAGCAGCAAAGGGAGACTAGCGCTTTCTGGGGAGACCCAGTACTTC
clone size: NA; D gene: NA; V gene: TRBV13; J gene: TRBJ2-5; CDR3 protein: CASSPYRTLETQYF; CDR3 DNA: TGTGCCAGCAGCCCCTATAGAACCCTAGAGACCCAGTACTTC
clone size: once; D gene: NA; V gene: TRBV6-5; J gene: TRBJ2-3; CDR3 protein: CASSSPRERDTDTQYF; CDR3 DNA: TGTGCCAGCAGTTCCCCCAGAGAGAGGGACACAGATACGCAGTATTTT
clone size: NA; D gene: NA; V gene: TRBV7-9; J gene: TRBJ1-1; CDR3 protein: CASMSMNTEAFF; CDR3 DNA: TGTGCCAGTATGAGCATGAACACTGAAGCTTTCTTT
clone size: NA; D gene: NA; V gene: TRBV5-8; J gene: TRBJ2-7; CDR3 protein: CASSLGREELPYEQYF; CDR3 DNA: TGTGCCAGCAGCTTGGGAAGGGAAGAACTTCCCTACGAGCAGTACTTC
clone size: NA; D gene: TRBD1; V gene: TRBV6-1; J gene: TRBJ2-7; CDR3 protein: CASSEVGTGGYEQYF; CDR3 DNA: TGTGCCAGCAGTGAAGTCGGGACAGGGGGCTACGAGCAGTACTTC
clone size: once; D gene: NA; V gene: TRBV2; J gene: TRBJ1-5; CDR3 protein: CASSALGSGANQPQHF; CDR3 DNA: TGTGCCAGCAGTGCGCTAGGGAGCGGGGCCAATCAGCCCCAGCATTTT
clone size: NA; D gene: TRBD2; V gene: TRBV10-3; J gene: TRBJ2-2; CDR3 protein: CAISEAGGVNTGELFF; CDR3 DNA: TGTGCCATCAGTGAGGCTGGGGGGGTGAACACCGGGGAGCTGTTTTTT
clone size: NA; D gene: NA; V gene: TRBV5-6; J gene: TRBJ1-4; CDR3 protein: CASSQQSEGEKLFF; CDR3 DNA: TGTGCCAGCAGCCAACAATCCGAGGGTGAAAAACTGTTTTTT
clone size: NA; D gene: NA; V gene: TRBV7-9; J gene: TRBJ1-1; CDR3 protein: CASSLLEAFF; CDR3 DNA: TGTGCCAGCAGCTTACTTGAAGCTTTCTTT
clone size: NA; D gene: NA; V gene: TRBV19; J gene: TRBJ1-2; CDR3 protein: CASSIREYDYGYTF; CDR3 DNA: TGTGCCAGTAGTATCCGAGAGTACGACTATGGCTACACCTTC
clone size: NA; D gene: TRBD1; V gene: TRBV7-9; J gene: TRBJ2-3; CDR3 protein: CASSTGGDTQYF; CDR3 DNA: TGTGCCAGCAGCACAGGGGGGGATACGCAGTATTTT
clone size: NA; D gene: NA; V gene: TRBV5-1; J gene: TRBJ2-1; CDR3 protein: CASSTDQGIPRNEQFF; CDR3 DNA: TGCGCCAGCAGTACGGACCAGGGAATCCCACGAAATGAGCAGTTCTTC
clone size: NA; D gene: NA; V gene: TRBV29-1; J gene: TRBJ1-1; CDR3 protein: CSARSGDLILNTEAFF; CDR3 DNA: TGCAGCGCCCGTTCAGGGGATTTGATTCTGAACACTGAAGCTTTCTTT
clone size: NA; D gene: NA; V gene: TRBV27; J gene: TRBJ2-1; CDR3 protein: CASSLLGTLEQFF; CDR3 DNA: TGTGCCAGCAGTCTATTGGGGACACTAGAGCAGTTCTTC
clone size: NA; D gene: TRBD2; V gene: TRBV7-2; J gene: TRBJ2-1; CDR3 protein: CASSLARGGPYNEQFF; CDR3 DNA: TGTGCCAGCAGCTTAGCGCGGGGAGGGCCCTACAATGAGCAGTTCTTC
clone size: NA; D gene: NA; V gene: TRBV28; J gene: TRBJ2-1; CDR3 protein: CASSPPGTPYNEQFF; CDR3 DNA: TGTGCCAGCAGTCCCCCCGGGACACCTTACAATGAGCAGTTCTTC
clone size: NA; D gene: TRBD1; V gene: TRBV7-7; J gene: TRBJ1-2; CDR3 protein: CASSPLEGTGGFHYGYTF; CDR3 DNA: TGTGCTAGCAGCCCGCTCGAGGGGACAGGGGGCTTCCACTATGGCTACACCTTC
clone size: NA; D gene: NA; V gene: TRBV7-9; J gene: TRBJ2-7; CDR3 protein: CASSPEWAEGGEQYF; CDR3 DNA: TGTGCCAGCAGCCCCGAATGGGCAGAGGGGGGCGAGCAGTACTTC
clone size: NA; D gene: NA; V gene: TRBV7-6; J gene: TRBJ2-7; CDR3 protein: CASSLAGRDEQYF; CDR3 DNA: TGTGCCAGCAGCTTAGCCGGCAGGGACGAGCAGTACTTC
clone size: NA; D gene: NA; V gene: TRBV6-4; J gene: TRBJ2-2; CDR3 protein: CASSVSVGETGELFF; CDR3 DNA: TGTGCCAGCAGTGTCTCAGTAGGGGAAACCGGGGAGCTGTTTTTT
clone size: NA; D gene: NA; V gene: TRBV7-9; J gene: TRBJ2-7; CDR3 protein: CASSPNLQSSYEQYF; CDR3 DNA: TGTGCCAGCAGCCCCAACTTACAGAGCTCCTACGAGCAGTACTTC
clone size: NA; D gene: NA; V gene: TRBV2; J gene: TRBJ1-4; CDR3 protein: CATTGDIRQATNEKLFF; CDR3 DNA: TGTGCCACCACGGGAGACATCAGACAGGCAACTAATGAAAAACTGTTTTTT
clone size: NA; D gene: NA; V gene: TRBV6-6; J gene: TRBJ1-6; CDR3 protein: CASSYGGEGNSPLHF; CDR3 DNA: TGTGCCAGCAGTTACGGGGGGGAGGGTAATTCACCCCTCCACTTT
clone size: NA; D gene: NA; V gene: TRBV28; J gene: TRBJ1-1; CDR3 protein: CASSLTWNTEAFF; CDR3 DNA: TGTGCCAGCAGTTTAACCTGGAACACTGAAGCTTTCTTT
clone size: NA; D gene: NA; V gene: TRBV5-1; J gene: TRBJ1-1; CDR3 protein: CASSLLGGYVNTEAFF; CDR3 DNA: TGCGCCAGCAGCTTGCTGGGGGGGTACGTGAACACTGAAGCTTTCTTT
clone size: NA; D gene: NA; V gene: TRBV19; J gene: TRBJ1-2; CDR3 protein: CASSIGLASYGYTF; CDR3 DNA: TGTGCCAGTAGTATTGGTCTTGCGAGCTATGGCTACACCTTC
clone size: NA; D gene: NA; V gene: TRBV27; J gene: TRBJ2-1; CDR3 protein: CASSIGVAGNEQFF; CDR3 DNA: TGTGCCAGCAGCATCGGGGTTGCAGGCAATGAGCAGTTCTTC